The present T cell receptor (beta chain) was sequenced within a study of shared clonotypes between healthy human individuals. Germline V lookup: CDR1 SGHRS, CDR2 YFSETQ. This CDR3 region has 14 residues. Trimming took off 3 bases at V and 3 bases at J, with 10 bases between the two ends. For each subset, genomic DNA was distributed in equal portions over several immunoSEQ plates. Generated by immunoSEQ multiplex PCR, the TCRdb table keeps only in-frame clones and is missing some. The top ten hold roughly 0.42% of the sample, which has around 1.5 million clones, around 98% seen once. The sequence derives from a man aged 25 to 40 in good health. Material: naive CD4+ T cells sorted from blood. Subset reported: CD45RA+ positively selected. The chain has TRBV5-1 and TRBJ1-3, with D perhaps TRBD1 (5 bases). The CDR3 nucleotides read TGCGCCAGCAGCTCGGCGGGGGTTGGAAACACCATATATTTT. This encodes CASSSAGVGNTIYF.